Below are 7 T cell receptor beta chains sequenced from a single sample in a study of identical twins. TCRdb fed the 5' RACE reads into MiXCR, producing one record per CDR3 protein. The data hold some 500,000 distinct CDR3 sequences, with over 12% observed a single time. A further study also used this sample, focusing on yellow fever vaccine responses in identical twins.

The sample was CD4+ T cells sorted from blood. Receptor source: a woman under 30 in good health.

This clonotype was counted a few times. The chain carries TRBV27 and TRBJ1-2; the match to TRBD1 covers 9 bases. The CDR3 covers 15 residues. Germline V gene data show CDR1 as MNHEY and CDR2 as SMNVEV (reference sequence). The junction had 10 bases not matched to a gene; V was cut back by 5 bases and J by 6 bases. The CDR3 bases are TGTGCCAGCAGTCCCCGGGACAGGGTGATGAATGGCTACACCTTC. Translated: CASSPRDRVMNGYTF.

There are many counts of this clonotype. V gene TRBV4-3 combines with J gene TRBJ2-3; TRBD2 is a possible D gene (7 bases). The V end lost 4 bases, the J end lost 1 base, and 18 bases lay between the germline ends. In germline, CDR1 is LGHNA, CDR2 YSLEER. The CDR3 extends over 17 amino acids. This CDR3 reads CASSRLVQGGGTDTQYF. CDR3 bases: TGCGCCAGCAGCCGACTGGTTCAAGGGGGGGGCACAGATACGCAGTATTTT.

CDR3 amino acids: CASSLQTGTYEQYF. For the CDR3, the DNA is TGCGCCAGCAGCCTACAGACAGGAACCTACGAGCAGTACTTC. V is TRBV4-3 and J is TRBJ2-7; TRBD1 is a possible D gene (6 bases). V was pared by 4 bases and J by 2 bases, with 12 bases between. The CDR3 spans 14 residues. In germline, CDR1 is LGHNA, CDR2 YSLEER.

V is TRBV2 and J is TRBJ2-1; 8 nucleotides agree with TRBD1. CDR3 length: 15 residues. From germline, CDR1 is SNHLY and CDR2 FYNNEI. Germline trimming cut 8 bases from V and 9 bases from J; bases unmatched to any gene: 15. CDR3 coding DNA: TGTGCCAGCGAGGGCTCCGGCAGGGGGCGCATTGAGCAGTTCTTC. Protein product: CASEGSGRGRIEQFF.

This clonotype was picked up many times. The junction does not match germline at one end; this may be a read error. The CDR3 is CASSPRTGGGETQYF. CDR3 DNA: TGTGCCAGCAGTCCTAGGACAGGGGGAGGTGAGACCCAGTACTTC. This chain joins TRBV5-1 and TRBJ2-5, with 10 positions matching TRBD1. CDR3 length: 15 residues. Germline V gene data show CDR1 as SGHRS and CDR2 as YFSETQ.

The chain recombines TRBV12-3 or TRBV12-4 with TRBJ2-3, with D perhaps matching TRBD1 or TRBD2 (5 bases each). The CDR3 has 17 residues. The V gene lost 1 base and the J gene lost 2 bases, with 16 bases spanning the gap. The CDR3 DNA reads TGTGCCAGCAGTTTAGAAACCGGGACGCCCCTCACAGATACGCAGTATTTT. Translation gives CASSLETGTPLTDTQYF.

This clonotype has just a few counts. CDR3 in DNA: TGTGCCAGCAGCCAGTTCAGGACTAGCGGGACCGAGCAGTACTTC. Translation: CASSQFRTSGTEQYF. This chain connects TRBV4-2 to TRBJ2-7; 12 nucleotides match TRBD2. Germline lookup yields CDR1 LGHNA and CDR2 YNFKEQ. V was clipped by 3 bases and J by 6 bases; unmatched bases: 6. CDR3 length: 15 amino acids.